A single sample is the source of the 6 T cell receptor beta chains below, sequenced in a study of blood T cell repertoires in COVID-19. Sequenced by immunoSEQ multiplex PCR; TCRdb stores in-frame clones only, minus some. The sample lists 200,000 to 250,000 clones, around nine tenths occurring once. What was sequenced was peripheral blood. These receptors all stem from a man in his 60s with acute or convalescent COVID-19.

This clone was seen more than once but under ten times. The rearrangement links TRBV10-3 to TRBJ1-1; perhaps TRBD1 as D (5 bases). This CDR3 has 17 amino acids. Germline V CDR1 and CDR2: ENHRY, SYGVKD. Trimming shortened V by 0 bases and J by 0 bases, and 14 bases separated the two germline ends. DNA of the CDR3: TGTGCCATCAGTGAGTCCCGGGGGTTCGTAGTGAACACTGAAGCTTTCTTT. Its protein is CAISESRGFVVNTEAFF.

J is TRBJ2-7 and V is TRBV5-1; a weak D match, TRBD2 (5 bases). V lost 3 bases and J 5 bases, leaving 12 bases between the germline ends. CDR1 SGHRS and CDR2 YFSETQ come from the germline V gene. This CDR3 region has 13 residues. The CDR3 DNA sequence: TGCGCCAGCAGCTCCGGGGTCCTCGACGAGCAGTACTTC. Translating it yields CASSSGVLDEQYF. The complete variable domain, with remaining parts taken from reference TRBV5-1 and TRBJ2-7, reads KAGVTQTPRYLIKTRGQQVTLSCSPISGHRSVSWYQQTPGQGLQFLFEYFSETQRNKGNFPGRFSGRQFSNSRSEMNVSTLELGDSALYLCASSSGVLDEQYFGPGTRLTVT.

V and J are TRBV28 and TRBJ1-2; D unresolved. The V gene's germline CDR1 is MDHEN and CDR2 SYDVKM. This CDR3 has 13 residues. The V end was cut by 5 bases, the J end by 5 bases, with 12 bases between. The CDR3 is CASSGGTGYGYTF. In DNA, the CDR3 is TGTGCCAGCAGTGGAGGTACTGGATATGGCTACACCTTC.

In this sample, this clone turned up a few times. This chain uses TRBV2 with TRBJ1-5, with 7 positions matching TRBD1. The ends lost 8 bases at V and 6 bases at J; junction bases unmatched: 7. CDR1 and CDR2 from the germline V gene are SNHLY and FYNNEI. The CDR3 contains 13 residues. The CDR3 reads CASVGQVTQPQHF. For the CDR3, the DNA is TGTGCCAGCGTAGGACAGGTGACTCAGCCCCAGCATTTT.

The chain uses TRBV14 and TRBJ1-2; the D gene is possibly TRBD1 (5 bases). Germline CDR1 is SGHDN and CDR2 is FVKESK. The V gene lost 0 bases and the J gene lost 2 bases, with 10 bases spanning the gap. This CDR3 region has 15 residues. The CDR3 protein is CASSQEAGWNYGYTF. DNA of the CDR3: TGTGCCAGCAGCCAAGAAGCAGGGTGGAACTATGGCTACACCTTC. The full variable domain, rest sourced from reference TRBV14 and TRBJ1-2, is EAGVTQFPSHSVIEKGQTVTLRCDPISGHDNLYWYRRVMGKEIKFLLHFVKESKQDESGMPNNRFLAERTGGTYSTLKVQPAELEDSGVYFCASSQEAGWNYGYTFGSGTRLTVV.

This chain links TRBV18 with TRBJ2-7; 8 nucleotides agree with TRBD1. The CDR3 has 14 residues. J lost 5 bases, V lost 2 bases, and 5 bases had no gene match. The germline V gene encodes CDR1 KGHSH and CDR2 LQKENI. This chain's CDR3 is CASSPTGGLHEQYF. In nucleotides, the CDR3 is TGTGCCAGCTCACCAACAGGGGGGCTCCACGAGCAGTACTTC. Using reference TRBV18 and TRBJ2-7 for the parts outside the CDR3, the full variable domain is NAGVMQNPRHLVRRRGQEARLRCSPMKGHSHVYWYRQLPEEGLKFMVYLQKENIIDESGMPKERFSAEFPKEGPSILRIQQVVRGDSAAYFCASSPTGGLHEQYFGPGTRLTVT.